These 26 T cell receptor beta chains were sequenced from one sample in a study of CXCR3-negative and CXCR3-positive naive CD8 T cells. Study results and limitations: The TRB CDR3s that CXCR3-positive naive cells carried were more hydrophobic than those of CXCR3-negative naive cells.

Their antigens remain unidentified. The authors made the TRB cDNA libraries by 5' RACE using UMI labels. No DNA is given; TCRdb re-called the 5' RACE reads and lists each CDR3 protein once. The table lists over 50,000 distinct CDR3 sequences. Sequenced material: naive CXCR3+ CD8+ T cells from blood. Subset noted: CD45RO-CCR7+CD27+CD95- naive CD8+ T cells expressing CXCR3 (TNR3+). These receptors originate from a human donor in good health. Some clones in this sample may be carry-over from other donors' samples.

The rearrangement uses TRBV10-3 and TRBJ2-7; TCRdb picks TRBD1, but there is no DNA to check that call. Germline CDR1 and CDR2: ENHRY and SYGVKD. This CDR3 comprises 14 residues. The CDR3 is CAISEGQGPYEQYF.

The CDR3 region is CASSVGGQASTDTQYF. The J gene is TRBJ2-3, the V gene TRBV9; TCRdb picks TRBD1, but there is no DNA to check that call. Germline CDR1 SGDLS, CDR2 YYNGEE. This CDR3 is built from 16 residues.

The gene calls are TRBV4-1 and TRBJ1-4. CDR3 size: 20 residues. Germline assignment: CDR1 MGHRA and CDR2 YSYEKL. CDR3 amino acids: CASSHSTGGARAKYQEKLFF.

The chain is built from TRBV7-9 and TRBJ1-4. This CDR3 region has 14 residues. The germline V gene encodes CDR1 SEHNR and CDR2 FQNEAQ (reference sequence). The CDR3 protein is CASSISGADEKLFF. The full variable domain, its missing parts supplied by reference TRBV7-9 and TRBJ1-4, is DTGVSQNPRHKITKRGQNVTFRCDPISEHNRLYWYRQTLGQGPEFLTYFQNEAQLEKSRLLSDRFSAERPKGSFSTLEIQRTEQGDSAMYLCASSISGADEKLFFGSGTQLSVL.

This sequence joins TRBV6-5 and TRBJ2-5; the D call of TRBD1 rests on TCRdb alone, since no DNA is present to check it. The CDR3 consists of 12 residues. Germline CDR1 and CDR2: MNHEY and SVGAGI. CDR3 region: CASGGDSEAQYF.

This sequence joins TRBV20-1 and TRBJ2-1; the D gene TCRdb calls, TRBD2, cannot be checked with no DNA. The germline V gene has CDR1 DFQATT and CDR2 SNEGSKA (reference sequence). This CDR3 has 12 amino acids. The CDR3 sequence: CSATGYGLEQFF.

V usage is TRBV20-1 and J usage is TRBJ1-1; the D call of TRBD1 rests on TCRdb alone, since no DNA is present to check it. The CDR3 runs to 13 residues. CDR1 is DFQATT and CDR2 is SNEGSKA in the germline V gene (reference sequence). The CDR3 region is CSAMTGLNTEAFF.

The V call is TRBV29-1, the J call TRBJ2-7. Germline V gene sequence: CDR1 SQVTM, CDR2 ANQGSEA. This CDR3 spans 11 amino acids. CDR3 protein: CSVDFSGEQYF.

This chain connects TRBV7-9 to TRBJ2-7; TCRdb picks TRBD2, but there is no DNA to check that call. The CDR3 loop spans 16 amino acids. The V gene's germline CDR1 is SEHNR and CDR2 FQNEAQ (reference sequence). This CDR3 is CASSTPPTGGFYEQYF.

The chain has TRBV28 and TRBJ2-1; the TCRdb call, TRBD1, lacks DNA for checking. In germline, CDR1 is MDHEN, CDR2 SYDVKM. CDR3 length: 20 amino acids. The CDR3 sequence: CASSLSHNPQFKVVGNEQFF.

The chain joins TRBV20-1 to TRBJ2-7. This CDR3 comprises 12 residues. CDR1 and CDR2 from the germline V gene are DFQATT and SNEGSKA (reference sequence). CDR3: CSAFRSDYEQYF.

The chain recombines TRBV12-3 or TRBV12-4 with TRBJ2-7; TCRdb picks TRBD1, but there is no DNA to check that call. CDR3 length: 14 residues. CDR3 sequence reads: CASSSSGTGDEQYF.

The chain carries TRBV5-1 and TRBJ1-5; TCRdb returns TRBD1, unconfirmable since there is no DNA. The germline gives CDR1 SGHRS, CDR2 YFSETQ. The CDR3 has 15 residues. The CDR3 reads CASSLTGVDNQPQHF.

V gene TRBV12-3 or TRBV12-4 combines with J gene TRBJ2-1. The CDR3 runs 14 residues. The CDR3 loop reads CASSLAGLYNEQFF.

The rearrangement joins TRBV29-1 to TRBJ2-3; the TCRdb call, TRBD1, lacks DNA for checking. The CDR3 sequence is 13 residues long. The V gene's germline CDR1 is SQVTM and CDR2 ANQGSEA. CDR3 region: CSVEWDSTDTQYF.

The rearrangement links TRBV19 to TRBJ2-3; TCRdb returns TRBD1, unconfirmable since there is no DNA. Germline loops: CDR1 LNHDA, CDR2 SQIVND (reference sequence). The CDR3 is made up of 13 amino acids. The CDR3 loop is CAGSDRLGDTQYF. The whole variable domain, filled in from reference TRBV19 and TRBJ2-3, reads DGGITQSPKYLFRKEGQNVTLSCEQNLNHDAMYWYRQDPGQGLRLIYYSQIVNDFQKGDIAEGYSVSREKKESFPLTVTSAQKNPTAFYLCAGSDRLGDTQYFGPGTRLTVL.

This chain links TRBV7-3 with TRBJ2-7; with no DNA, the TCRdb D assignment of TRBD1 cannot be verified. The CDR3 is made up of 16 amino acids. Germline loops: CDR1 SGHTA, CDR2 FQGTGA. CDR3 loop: CASSPLPGTGSYEQYF.

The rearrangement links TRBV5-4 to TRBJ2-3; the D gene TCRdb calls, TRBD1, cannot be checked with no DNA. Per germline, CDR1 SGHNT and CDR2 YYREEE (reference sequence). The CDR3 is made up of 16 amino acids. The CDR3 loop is CASSFTGTGVVDTQYF. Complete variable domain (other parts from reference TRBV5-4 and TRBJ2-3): ETGVTQSPTHLIKTRGQQVTLRCSSQSGHNTVSWYQQALGQGPQFIFQYYREEENGRGNFPPRFSGLQFPNYSSELNVNALELDDSALYLCASSFTGTGVVDTQYFGPGTRLTVL.

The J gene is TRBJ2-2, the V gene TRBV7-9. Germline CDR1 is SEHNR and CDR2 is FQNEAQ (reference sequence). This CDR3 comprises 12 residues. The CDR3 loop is CASSPNTGELFF. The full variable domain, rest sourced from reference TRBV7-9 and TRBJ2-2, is DTGVSQNPRHKITKRGQNVTFRCDPISEHNRLYWYRQTLGQGPEFLTYFQNEAQLEKSRLLSDRFSAERPKGSFSTLEIQRTEQGDSAMYLCASSPNTGELFFGEGSRLTVL.

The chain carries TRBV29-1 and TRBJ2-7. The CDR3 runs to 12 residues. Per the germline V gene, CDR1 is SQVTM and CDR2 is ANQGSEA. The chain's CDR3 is CSVEDGLDEQYF.

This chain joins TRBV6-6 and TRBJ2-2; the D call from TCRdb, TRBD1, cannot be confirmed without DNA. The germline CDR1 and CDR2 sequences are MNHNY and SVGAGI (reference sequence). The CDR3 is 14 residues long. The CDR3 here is CASSPAAPTGELFF.

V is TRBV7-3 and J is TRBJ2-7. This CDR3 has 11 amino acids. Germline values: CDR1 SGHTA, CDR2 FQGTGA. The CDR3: CASSSKEEQYF.

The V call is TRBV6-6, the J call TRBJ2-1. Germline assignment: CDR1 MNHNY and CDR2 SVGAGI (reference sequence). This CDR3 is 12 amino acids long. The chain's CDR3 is CASSYSRDEQFF.

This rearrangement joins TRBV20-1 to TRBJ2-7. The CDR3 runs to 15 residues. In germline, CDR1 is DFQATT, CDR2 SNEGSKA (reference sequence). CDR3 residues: CSARDLNIATYEQYF.

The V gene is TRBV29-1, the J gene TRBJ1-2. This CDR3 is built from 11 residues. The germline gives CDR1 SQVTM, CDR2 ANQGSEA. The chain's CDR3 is CSGEWDWGYTF.

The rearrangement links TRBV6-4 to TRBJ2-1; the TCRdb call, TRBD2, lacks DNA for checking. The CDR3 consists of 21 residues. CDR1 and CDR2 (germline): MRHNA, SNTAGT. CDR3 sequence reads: CASSPAYRMAGEWGNYNEQFF.